The 24 T cell receptor beta chains listed next were all sequenced from one sample in a study of control samples from healthy donors and cancer patients. Produced via immunoSEQ multiplex PCR; TCRdb's table is partial and in-frame only. The sample includes over 70,000 clones, around nine tenths of them seen just once. Sequencing used PBMCs. The receptors derive from a woman aged 45-59 years with colorectal cancer.

The chain couples TRBV6-5 to TRBJ2-5; D is possibly TRBD2 (6 bases). Between the trimmed V and J ends, which lost 5 bases and 4 bases, there was a span of 14 bases. Germline values: CDR1 MNHEY, CDR2 SVGAGI. This CDR3 is 14 amino acids long. The CDR3 reads CASSPGLGIETQYF. The CDR3 nucleotides read TGTGCCAGCAGTCCGGGACTGGGGATAGAGACCCAGTACTTC.

J is TRBJ2-6 and V is TRBV3-1 (or the pseudogene TRBV3-2); D not certain. Germline loops: CDR1 LGHDT, CDR2 YNNKEL (reference sequence). V was shortened by 7 bases and J by 0 bases, with 4 bases between the two germline ends. This CDR3 contains 13 residues. The CDR3 protein is CASTSSGANVLTF. CDR3 DNA: TGTGCCAGCACGAGCTCTGGGGCCAACGTCCTGACTTTC.

The chain recombines TRBV24-1 with TRBJ2-4; D is unclear. Germline assignment: CDR1 KGHDR and CDR2 SFDVKD. The CDR3 length is 13 residues. Trimming removed 6 bases at V and 12 bases at J, with 17 bases between. CDR3 sequence: CATSFDGHGPQYF. CDR3 sequence (DNA): TGTGCCACCAGTTTCGACGGCCATGGGCCTCAGTACTTC.

By frequency in the sample, this clone is medium-sized. V and J are TRBV6-1 and TRBJ2-7; D is unresolved. The V gene's germline CDR1 is MNHNS and CDR2 SASEGT. The CDR3 is 11 amino acids. V was shortened by 1 base and J by 9 bases, with 7 bases between the two germline ends. CDR3 coding DNA: TGTGCCAGCAGTGAAGAACGGGTGCAGTACGTC. Amino acids: CASSEERVQYV.

The chain employs TRBV5-8 and TRBJ1-4; TRBD1 is a possible D gene (5 bases). V dropped 6 bases and J dropped 5 bases, with 17 bases sitting between them. Germline assignment: CDR1 SGHTS and CDR2 YDEGEE. The CDR3 has 15 amino acids. CDR3 sequence reads: CASNLWGGENEKLFF. The CDR3 nucleotides are TGTGCCAGCAACCTTTGGGGAGGGGAAAATGAAAAACTGTTTTTT.

The chain employs TRBV3-1 (or the pseudogene TRBV3-2) and TRBJ1-2; maybe TRBD1 (5 bases). The CDR3 runs to 15 residues. Germline lookup yields CDR1 LGHDT and CDR2 YNNKEL (reference sequence). The V end was cut by 4 bases, the J end by 1 base, with 13 bases between. CDR3 sequence reads: CASSRSVDSNYGYTF. CDR3 nucleotides: TGTGCCAGCAGCCGAAGTGTTGACAGTAACTATGGCTACACCTTC.

The V call is TRBV7-2, the J call TRBJ2-4, with TRBD2 identical over 15 bases. There are 18 residues in the CDR3. Germline CDR1 is SGHTA and CDR2 is FQGNSA. The V segment lost 4 bases and the J segment 0 bases; nucleotides outside the gene matches: 4. CDR3 DNA sequence: TGTGCCAGCAGCTCCGGGACTAGCGGGGGGATAGCCAAAAACATTCAGTACTTC. It codes for CASSSGTSGGIAKNIQYF.

The CDR3 is CAWSVLGTGELFF. The DNA for the CDR3 is TGTGCCTGGAGTGTACTGGGGACCGGGGAGCTGTTTTTT. V is TRBV30 and J is TRBJ2-2; D not resolved. Per the germline V gene, CDR1 is GTSNPN and CDR2 is SVGIG (reference sequence). The ends were cut back, 0 bases at V and 5 bases at J, with 7 bases in the middle. This CDR3 has 13 amino acids.

The chain couples TRBV30 to TRBJ1-4; no firm D call. Trimming cost V 4 bases and J 7 bases, with 16 bases left between them. This CDR3 contains 14 residues. Germline values: CDR1 GTSNPN, CDR2 SVGIG (reference sequence). The CDR3 loop is CAWTGRGVFEKLFF. The CDR3 DNA reads TGTGCCTGGACTGGGCGGGGAGTCTTTGAAAAACTGTTTTTT. Full variable domain (remainder filled in from reference TRBV30 and TRBJ1-4): SQTIHQWPATLVQPVGSPLSLECTVEGTSNPNLYWYRQAAGRGLQLLFYSVGIGQISSEVPQNLSASRPQDRQFILSSKKLLLSDSGFYLCAWTGRGVFEKLFFGSGTQLSVL.

The chain is built from TRBV6-5 and TRBJ1-5, with 9 bases fitting TRBD1. Germline CDR1 and CDR2: MNHEY and SVGAGI. V lost 2 bases and J lost 4; bases outside the gene matches: 0. This CDR3 is built from 14 residues. The CDR3 DNA reads TGTGCCAGCAGTTACGGACAGGGGAATCAGCCCCAGCATTTT. Protein sequence: CASSYGQGNQPQHF.

The table lists this clone with a count of one. The V gene is TRBV12-5, the J gene TRBJ2-1; D call uncertain. The CDR3 has 17 residues. Germline CDR1 is LGHNT and CDR2 is FRNRAP. The V and J ends lost 1 base and 2 bases respectively, with 15 bases between them. The CDR3 DNA is TGTGCTAGTGGTTTGGAGCTAGGGATCAATACCTACAATGAGCAGTTCTTC. It translates to CASGLELGINTYNEQFF.

The rearrangement uses TRBV5-8 and TRBJ2-3; 7 positions match TRBD2. The V and J ends lost 0 bases and 5 bases, in that order; junction bases with no gene match: 3. Germline V lookup: CDR1 SGHTS, CDR2 YDEGEE. The CDR3 is 14 residues long. The CDR3 nucleotides are TGTGCCAGCAGCTTGGCCGGGGGGTTAGATACGCAGTATTTT. Its translation: CASSLAGGLDTQYF.

V is TRBV6-1 and J is TRBJ2-1; 8 bases align to TRBD2. The CDR3 is made up of 18 amino acids. The junction had 15 bases not matched to a gene; V was cut back by 3 bases and J by 5 bases. CDR1 is MNHNS and CDR2 is SASEGT in the germline V gene. CDR3 residues: CASSDYLPGLGEHNEQFF. CDR3 in DNA: TGTGCCAGCAGTGATTACTTACCGGGACTAGGGGAGCACAATGAGCAGTTCTTC.

The V and J genes are TRBV30 and TRBJ1-5, with D possibly matching TRBD1 (5 bases). Trimming pared 0 bases from V and 9 bases from J, leaving 18 bases between. This CDR3 contains 15 residues. Germline CDR1 GTSNPN, CDR2 SVGIG (reference sequence). CDR3 nucleotides: TGTGCCTGGAGTGTACGGGGGACGGCGTCAGGGCCCCAGCATTTT. Protein product: CAWSVRGTASGPQHF.

J is TRBJ2-3 and V is TRBV7-8; D might be TRBD2 (7 bases). This CDR3 region has 18 residues. Germline V gene lookup returns CDR1 SGHVS and CDR2 FQNEAQ. Deletions cut 2 bases from V and 2 bases from J, with 20 bases between. For the CDR3, the DNA is TGTGCCAGCAGCTTAAGGGTAGGGGGGGATGCTCCCACAGATACGCAGTATTTT. This codes for CASSLRVGGDAPTDTQYF.

V usage is TRBV6-5 and J usage is TRBJ1-6, with 8 bases aligning to TRBD1. CDR3 size: 14 residues. Losses at the gene ends were 7 bases for V and 5 bases for J; bases not matched to a gene: 4. Germline assignment: CDR1 MNHEY and CDR2 SVGAGI. The CDR3 reads CASKVGQDNSPLHF. The CDR3 DNA sequence: TGTGCCAGCAAGGTGGGACAGGATAATTCACCCCTCCACTTT.

V gene TRBV27 combines with J gene TRBJ2-3; D remains ambiguous. V was clipped by 8 bases and J by 1 base, with 10 bases between them. CDR1 is MNHEY, CDR2 SMNVEV, per germline (reference sequence). CDR3 length: 13 residues. The CDR3 DNA is TGTGCCAGCGGCCTTTACGGCACAGATACGCAGTATTTT. Its translation: CASGLYGTDTQYF.

The chain employs TRBV27 and TRBJ1-6, with D maybe TRBD1 (6 bases). V shed 2 bases and J shed 8 bases, with 13 bases lying between them. CDR3 length equals 15 residues. Germline CDR1 and CDR2: MNHEY and SMNVEV (reference sequence). CDR3 in DNA: TGTGCCAGCAGTTTAGGGACATTTAGTGATTCACCCCTCCACTTT. Its translation is CASSLGTFSDSPLHF.

The rearrangement uses TRBV14 and TRBJ1-4; D gene unclear. Trimming pared 0 bases from V and 8 bases from J, leaving 13 bases between. The CDR3 is 15 amino acids. CDR1 and CDR2 (germline): SGHDN, FVKESK. The CDR3 loop reads CASSQDLGYGEKLFF. The CDR3 DNA sequence: TGTGCCAGCAGCCAAGATCTAGGGTATGGAGAAAAACTGTTTTTT.

The chain combines TRBV30 with TRBJ2-7; TRBD1 agrees at 10 bases. The J segment lost 4 bases and the V segment lost 1 base, leaving 1 base of the junction unmatched. Germline V gene data show CDR1 as GTSNPN and CDR2 as SVGIG (reference sequence). This CDR3 has 13 amino acids. In nucleotides, the CDR3 is TGTGCCTGGAGTGGACAGGGGGCTTACGAGCAGTACGTC. It encodes CAWSGQGAYEQYV.

The rearrangement uses TRBV2 and TRBJ2-7; 9 bases match TRBD2. This CDR3 contains 16 residues. V gave up 6 bases and J gave up 1 base; unmatched junction bases: 10. Germline CDR1 and CDR2: SNHLY and FYNNEI. The CDR3 bases are TGTGCCAGCAGGGGTTCCCCTAGCGGGGCTTCCTACGAGCAGTACGTC. The encoded protein is CASRGSPSGASYEQYV.

The rearrangement uses TRBV4-3 and TRBJ1-2; D is ambiguous. Germline V gene lookup returns CDR1 LGHNA and CDR2 YSLEER. Trimming stripped 0 bases from V and 4 bases from J, with 12 bases between. This CDR3 has 15 residues. The CDR3 region has the DNA TGCGCCAGCAGCCAAGAGCCTCGGCAAACCTATGGCTACACCTTC. It is translated as CASSQEPRQTYGYTF.

The genes are TRBV18 and TRBJ2-2; 8 nucleotides align to TRBD1. The V and J ends lost 4 bases and 2 bases, in that order; junction bases with no gene match: 3. CDR3 length equals 15 residues. Germline loops: CDR1 KGHSH, CDR2 LQKENI. The CDR3 loop is CASSLGQGNTGELFF. In DNA, the CDR3 is TGTGCCAGCTCACTAGGACAGGGTAACACCGGGGAGCTGTTTTTT.

The chain has TRBV15 and TRBJ2-5; 10 nucleotides match TRBD2. This CDR3 is 17 amino acids long. From germline, CDR1 is LNHNV and CDR2 YYDKDF (reference sequence). Germline trimming cut 0 bases from V and 6 bases from J; bases unmatched to any gene: 10. The CDR3: CATSRDSRSGGAKTQYF. In nucleotides, the CDR3 is TGTGCCACCAGCAGAGATTCTCGGAGCGGGGGGGCGAAGACCCAGTACTTC.